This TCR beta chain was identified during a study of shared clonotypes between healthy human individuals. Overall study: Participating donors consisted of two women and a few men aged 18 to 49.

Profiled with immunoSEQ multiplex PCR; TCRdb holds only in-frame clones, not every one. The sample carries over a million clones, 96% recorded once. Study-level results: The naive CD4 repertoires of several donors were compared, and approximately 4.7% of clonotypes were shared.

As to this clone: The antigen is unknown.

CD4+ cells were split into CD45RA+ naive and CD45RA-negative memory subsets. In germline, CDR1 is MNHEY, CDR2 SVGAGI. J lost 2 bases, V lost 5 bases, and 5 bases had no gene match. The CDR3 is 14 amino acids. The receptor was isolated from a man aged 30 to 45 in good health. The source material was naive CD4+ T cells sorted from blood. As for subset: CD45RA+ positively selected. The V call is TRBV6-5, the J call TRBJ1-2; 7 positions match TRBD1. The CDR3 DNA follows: TGTGCCAGCAGTAACCGACAGGGAAACTATGGCTACACCTTC. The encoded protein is CASSNRQGNYGYTF.